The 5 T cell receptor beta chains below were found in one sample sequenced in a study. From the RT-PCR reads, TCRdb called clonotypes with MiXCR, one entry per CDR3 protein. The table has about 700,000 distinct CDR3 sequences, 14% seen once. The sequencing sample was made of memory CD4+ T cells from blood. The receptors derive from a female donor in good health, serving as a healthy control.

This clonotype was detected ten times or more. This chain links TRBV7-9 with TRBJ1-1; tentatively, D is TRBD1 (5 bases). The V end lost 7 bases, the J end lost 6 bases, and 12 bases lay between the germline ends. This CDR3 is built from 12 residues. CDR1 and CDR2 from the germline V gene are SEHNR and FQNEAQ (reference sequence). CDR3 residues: CASTQLGAEAFF. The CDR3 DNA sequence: TGTGCCAGCACCCAACTGGGGGCTGAAGCTTTCTTT.

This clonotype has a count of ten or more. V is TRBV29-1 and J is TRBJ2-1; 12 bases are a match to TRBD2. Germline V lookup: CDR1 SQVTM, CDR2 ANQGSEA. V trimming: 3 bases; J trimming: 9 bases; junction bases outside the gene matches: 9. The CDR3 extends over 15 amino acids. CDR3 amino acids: CSVEDWTSGTLEQFF. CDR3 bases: TGCAGCGTTGAGGATTGGACTAGCGGGACTCTTGAGCAGTTCTTC.

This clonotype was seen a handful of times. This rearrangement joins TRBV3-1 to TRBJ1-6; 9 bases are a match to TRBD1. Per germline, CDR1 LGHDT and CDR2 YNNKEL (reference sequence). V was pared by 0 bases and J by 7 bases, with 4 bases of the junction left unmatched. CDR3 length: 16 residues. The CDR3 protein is CASSQEGTGGNSPLHF. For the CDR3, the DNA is TGTGCCAGCAGCCAAGAGGGCACAGGGGGCAATTCACCCCTCCACTTT.

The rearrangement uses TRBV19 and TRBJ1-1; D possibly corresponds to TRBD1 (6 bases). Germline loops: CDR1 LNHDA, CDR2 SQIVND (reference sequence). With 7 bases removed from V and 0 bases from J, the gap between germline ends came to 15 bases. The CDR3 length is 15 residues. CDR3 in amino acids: CASMSQDSMNTEAFF. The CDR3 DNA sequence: TGTGCCAGTATGTCGCAGGACAGCATGAACACTGAAGCTTTCTTT.

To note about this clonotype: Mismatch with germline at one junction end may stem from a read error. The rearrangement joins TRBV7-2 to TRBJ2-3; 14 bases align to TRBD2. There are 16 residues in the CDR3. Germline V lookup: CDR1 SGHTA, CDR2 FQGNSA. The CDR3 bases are TGTGCCAGCAGCTTAGGAGGGACTAGCGGGAGTAACACGCGGTATTTT. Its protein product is CASSLGGTSGSNTRYF. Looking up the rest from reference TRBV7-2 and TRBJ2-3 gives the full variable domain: GAGVSQSPSNKVTEKGKDVELRCDPISGHTALYWYRQSLGQGLEFLIYFQGNSAPDKSGLPSDRFSAERTGGSVSTLTIQRTQQEDSAVYLCASSLGGTSGSNTRYFGPGTRLTVL.